This entry lists 19 T cell receptor beta chains sequenced from one sample in a study of tissue T cells after allogeneic stem cell transplantation. The time point was: mouse harvest day 14 after allogeneic transplant. Tail vein injection delivered 10^7 T-cell-depleted bone marrow cells and 10^6 splenic CD5+ T cells. Sequenced by immunoSEQ multiplex PCR; TCRdb stores in-frame clones only, minus some. Among more than 2,500 clones listed, roughly 45% were seen once. The material sequenced was gut tissue. All receptors derive from a female BALB/c mouse given C57BL/6 T cells with graft-versus-host disease after an allogeneic hematopoietic cell transplant.

About this clone itself: The gene symbols are mouse symbols. Read sequence stops 1 residue before the CDR3 end, and the germline J gene provides the missing end. V is TRBV26 and J is TRBJ2-5; 7 nucleotides align to TRBD1. Trimming cost V 4 bases and J 5 bases; bases outside gene matches: 6. The CDR3 runs to 14 residues. Germline V gene lookup returns CDR1 KGHPV and CDR2 FQNQEV (reference sequence). The part of the CDR3 DNA that was read is TGTGCCAGCAGTCCGACAGGGATGGGAGACACCCAGTAC. Translation gives CASSPTGMGDTQY. The entire CDR3 reads CASSPTGMGDTQYF. The full variable domain, its missing parts supplied by reference TRBV26 and TRBJ2-5, is NSKVIQTPRYLVKGQGQKAKMRCIPEKGHPVVFWYQQNKNNEFKFLINFQNQEVLQQIDMTEKRFSAECPSNSPCSLEIQSSEAGDSALYLCASSPTGMGDTQYFGPGTRLLVL.

With regard to this clone: Genes and germline are mouse. Coverage ceases 1 residue before the CDR3 finishes, and the germline J gene fills in the end. The chain has TRBV23 and TRBJ1-1; the table calls TRBD1, which could not be checked here. The CDR3 covers 14 residues. Germline CDR1 is KGHTA and CDR2 is FQNQQP. CDR3 in amino acids: CSSSPGQGITEVFF. The covered CDR3 bases are TGCTCCAGCAGTCCGGGACAGGGGATCACAGAAGTCTTC.

Of note for this clone: Any gene name here is a mouse gene name. The sequenced fragment ends 1 residue before the CDR3 boundary, so the rest is inferred from the germline J gene. The rearrangement joins TRBV15 to TRBJ2-2; tentative D call: TRBD1 (5 bases). CDR3 length equals 15 residues. V shed 1 base and J shed 1 base, with 7 bases lying between them. Germline V gene lookup returns CDR1 SGHND and CDR2 FRSKSL. The CDR3 loop is CASSLDRRNTGQLYF. CDR3 bases read: TGTGCCAGCAGTTTAGACAGGCGAAACACCGGGCAGCTCTAC.

This clone is deemed medium-sized. Genes and germline come from the mouse. The read comes to an end 1 residue before the CDR3 does, leaving the germline J gene to fill in the end. The chain has TRBV23 and TRBJ1-5. The germline gives CDR1 KGHTA, CDR2 FQNQQP. The CDR3 spans 15 residues. The CDR3: CSSSQWKNNNQAPLF. The CDR3 bases that were read are TGCTCCAGCAGTCAATGGAAAAATAACAACCAGGCTCCGCTT.

Regarding this clone: Any gene name here is a mouse gene name. The read finishes 1 residue shy of the CDR3 end, and the germline J gene is used to complete it. This chain uses TRBV13-2 with TRBJ2-7, with TRBD2 identical over 8 bases. Trimming removed 0 bases from V and 4 bases from J; junction bases left unmatched: 6. Germline CDR1 is NNHNN and CDR2 is SYGAGS (reference sequence). The CDR3 runs to 15 residues. This CDR3 is CASGDALGGPYEQYF. The CDR3 DNA, read in part, is TGTGCCAGCGGTGATGCTCTGGGGGGTCCTTATGAACAGTAC.

As regards this clone: Gene names are mouse gene names. The sequence runs out 1 residue before the end of the CDR3; the remainder is reconstructed from the germline J gene. This sequence joins TRBV12-1 and TRBJ1-2; D is unclear. The CDR3 length is 12 residues. V lost 1 base to trimming and J lost 4 bases, with 6 bases between them. Germline V lookup: CDR1 SGHSN, CDR2 HYEKVE. The CDR3 is CASSLERSDYTF. The part of the CDR3 DNA that was read is TGTGCCAGCTCTCTAGAGCGCTCCGACTACACC. The complete variable domain, with remaining parts taken from reference TRBV12-1 and TRBJ1-2, reads DSGVVQSPRHIIKEKGGRSVLTCIPISGHSNVVWYQQTLGKELKFLIQHYEKVERDKGFLPSRFSVQQFDDYHSEMNMSALELEDSAMYFCASSLERSDYTFGSGTRLLVI.

Points on this clone: Mouse names are used for the genes. With the read ending 1 residue before the CDR3 end, the germline J gene is used to fill in that end. This rearrangement joins TRBV3 to TRBJ2-1, with 12 bases lining up with TRBD2. Per the germline V gene, CDR1 is SNHLY and CDR2 is FYNGKV (reference sequence). This CDR3 spans 15 amino acids. Germline trimming cut 4 bases from V and 3 bases from J; bases unmatched to any gene: 1. The sequenced part of the CDR3 DNA is TGTGCCAGCAGCTCGGACTGGGGGGGCTATGCTGAGCAGTTC. As protein: CASSSDWGGYAEQF. The whole CDR3 sequence is CASSSDWGGYAEQFF. The full variable domain, completed using reference TRBV3 and TRBJ2-1, is GPKVLQIPSHQIIDMGQMVTLNCDPVSNHLYFYWYKQILGQQMEFLVNFYNGKVMEKSKLFKDQFSVERPDGSYFTLKIQPTALEDSAVYFCASSSDWGGYAEQFFGPGTRLTVL.

Points on this clone: Mouse germline and gene names are used. The missing CDR3 end, 1 residue past where the read stops, is filled in from the germline J gene. The genes are TRBV26 and TRBJ2-3; 10 bases agree with TRBD1. The CDR3 runs to 14 residues. Germline CDR1 and CDR2: KGHPV and FQNQEV (reference sequence). V lost 3 bases, J lost 5 bases, and 2 bases stayed unmatched. The CDR3 loop is CASSLRDRGETLYF. Incomplete CDR3 DNA: TGTGCCAGCAGTCTCCGGGACAGGGGAGAAACGCTGTAT.

By frequency in the sample, this clone is large (0.1 to 1%). Gene names and germline refer to mouse. Partial CDR3 DNA: TGCACCTGCAGTGCAGATATGGGGGCTGGAAATACGCTCTAT. Translation: CTCSADMGAGNTLY. The entire CDR3 protein is CTCSADMGAGNTLYF. This chain links TRBV1 with TRBJ1-3; the D gene is possibly TRBD1 (5 bases). From the germline J gene comes the end of the CDR3, since the read stops 1 residue before it. The CDR3 runs 15 residues. The germline CDR1 and CDR2 sequences are NSQYPW and LRSPGD (reference sequence). V lost 0 bases and J 2 bases, leaving 8 bases between the germline ends.

This clone is judged medium-sized. Genes and germline are mouse. The CDR3 end falls 1 residue outside the read, so it is completed with the germline J gene. The chain joins TRBV26 to TRBJ2-1, with 9 nucleotides matching TRBD2. Germline V gives CDR1 KGHPV, CDR2 FQNQEV (reference sequence). The ends lost 6 bases at V and 3 bases at J; junction bases unmatched: 3. This CDR3 has 14 residues. The CDR3: CASSRDWVYAEQFF. The covered CDR3 bases are TGTGCCAGCAGCCGGGACTGGGTCTATGCTGAGCAGTTC.

By sample share, this clone is large. Gene and germline names: mouse. Read sequence stops 1 residue before the CDR3 end, and the germline J gene provides the missing end. This chain links TRBV13-3 with TRBJ2-4; D is perhaps TRBD2 (6 bases). Germline CDR1 NNHDY, CDR2 SYVADS. The CDR3 covers 12 residues. Between the trimmed V and J ends, which lost 3 bases and 6 bases, there was a span of 8 bases. CDR3 amino acids: CASSGDFNTLYF. The sequenced part of the CDR3 DNA is TGTGCCAGCAGTGGGGACTTTAACACCTTGTAC.

To note about this clone: Germline and genes: mouse. Coverage ceases 1 residue before the CDR3 finishes, and the germline J gene fills in the end. The rearrangement links TRBV26 to TRBJ2-7; TRBD1 aligns across 12 bases. V was clipped by 3 bases and J by 6 bases; unmatched bases: 3. Germline CDR1 KGHPV, CDR2 FQNQEV (reference sequence). CDR3 length: 14 residues. The CDR3 sequence: CASSLRDRGLEQYF. The sequenced part of the CDR3 DNA is TGTGCCAGCAGTCTTCGGGACAGGGGGCTTGAACAGTAC.

In regard to this clone: Genes here carry mouse names. Read data end 1 residue before the CDR3 end; the end is taken from the germline J gene. The chain couples TRBV2 to TRBJ2-4; no clear D gene. Between the trimmed V and J ends, which lost 0 bases and 0 bases, there was a span of 4 bases. Germline CDR1 reads LGHNA; CDR2 reads YSYQKL. The length of the CDR3 is 14 residues. This CDR3 is CASSQDRSQNTLYF. The covered CDR3 bases are TGTGCCAGCAGCCAAGACCGTAGTCAAAACACCTTGTAC.

This clone occurred once. The gene names given are mouse names. The sequence runs out 1 residue before the end of the CDR3; the remainder is reconstructed from the germline J gene. The J gene is TRBJ2-7, the V gene TRBV13-3; D is perhaps TRBD1 (6 bases). CDR1 NNHDY and CDR2 SYVADS come from the germline V gene. The CDR3 is made up of 12 amino acids. V was shortened by 5 bases and J by 6 bases, with 12 bases between the two germline ends. The covered CDR3 bases are TGTGCCAGCAGGGGGACATGGAGTGAACAGTAC. This codes for CASRGTWSEQY. The entire CDR3 reads CASRGTWSEQYF.

Concerning this clone itself: Gene names are mouse gene names. The read finishes 1 residue shy of the CDR3 end, and the germline J gene is used to complete it. This chain joins TRBV26 and TRBJ1-1, with D tentatively TRBD1 (6 bases). V lost 6 bases to trimming and J lost 11 bases, with 13 bases between them. CDR3 length equals 11 residues. Germline V lookup: CDR1 KGHPV, CDR2 FQNQEV (reference sequence). The CDR3 DNA, read in part, is TGTGCCAGCAGCCGGGGGGCAGGGGTCTTC. It translates to CASSRGAGVF. From start to end, the CDR3 is CASSRGAGVFF. Using reference TRBV26 and TRBJ1-1 for the parts outside the CDR3, the full variable domain is NSKVIQTPRYLVKGQGQKAKMRCIPEKGHPVVFWYQQNKNNEFKFLINFQNQEVLQQIDMTEKRFSAECPSNSPCSLEIQSSEAGDSALYLCASSRGAGVFFGKGTRLTVV.

On this clone: Gene names and germline match the mouse. The observed sequence ends 1 residue before the CDR3 terminus, with the missing tail filled in from the germline J gene. The rearrangement links TRBV16 to TRBJ2-1, with 8 nucleotides matching TRBD2. Germline CDR1 SGHSA, CDR2 FRNQAP. With V trimmed by 1 base and J by 7 bases, 6 bases remained unmatched. The CDR3 extends over 15 amino acids. The CDR3 protein is CASSLVGGARAEQFF. The covered CDR3 bases are TGTGCAAGCAGCTTAGTGGGGGGGGCGCGGGCTGAGCAGTTC.

This clone came up a few times. Mouse gene names apply. Read data end 1 residue before the CDR3 end; the end is taken from the germline J gene. The chain links TRBV23 to TRBJ1-5; the table calls TRBD1, which could not be checked here. The length of the CDR3 is 12 residues. Germline V gene data show CDR1 as KGHTA and CDR2 as FQNQQP. CDR3 amino acids: CSSSWDRQAPLF. Partial CDR3 DNA: TGCTCCAGCAGTTGGGACAGACAGGCTCCGCTT.

As concerns this clone: Gene names and germline refer to mouse. The CDR3: CASTGQPNTEVFF. The sequenced CDR3 bases are TGTGCCAGCACTGGACAACCAAACACAGAAGTCTTC. V and J are TRBV3 and TRBJ1-1; tentative D call: TRBD1 (5 bases). The read stops 1 residue short of the end of the CDR3; the missing end is completed from the germline J gene. The CDR3 totals 13 residues. Trimming removed 7 bases at V and 0 bases at J, with 9 bases between. The germline CDR1 and CDR2 sequences are SNHLY and FYNGKV (reference sequence).

This clone was counted only a few times. Gene names and germline refer to mouse. The read gets to within 1 residue of the CDR3 end, and the germline J gene fills in the rest. This chain links TRBV26 with TRBJ1-2, with 9 nucleotides matching TRBD1. Looked up from germline, CDR1 is KGHPV and CDR2 is FQNQEV (reference sequence). V was pared by 4 bases and J by 4 bases, with 4 bases of the junction left unmatched. The CDR3 length is 14 residues. The part of the CDR3 DNA that was read is TGTGCCAGCAGTCCTACAGGGGGCGGCTCCGACTACACC. This sequence encodes CASSPTGGGSDYT. The full CDR3 protein is CASSPTGGGSDYTF.